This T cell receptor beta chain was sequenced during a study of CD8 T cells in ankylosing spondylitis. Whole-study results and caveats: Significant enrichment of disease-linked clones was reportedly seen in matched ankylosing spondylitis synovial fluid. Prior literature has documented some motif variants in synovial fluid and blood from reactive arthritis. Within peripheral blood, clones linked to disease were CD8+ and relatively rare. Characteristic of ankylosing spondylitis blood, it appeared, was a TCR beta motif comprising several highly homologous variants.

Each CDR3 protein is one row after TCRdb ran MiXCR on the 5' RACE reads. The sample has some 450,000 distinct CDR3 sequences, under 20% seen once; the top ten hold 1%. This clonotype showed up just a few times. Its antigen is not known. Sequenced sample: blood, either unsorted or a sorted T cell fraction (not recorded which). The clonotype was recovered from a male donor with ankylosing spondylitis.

The CDR3 DNA is TGTGCCTGGGGACAGGACCACTATGGCTACACCTTC. Amino acids: CAWGQDHYGYTF. The chain recombines TRBV30 with TRBJ1-2; 7 bases fit TRBD1. The CDR3 is made up of 12 amino acids. CDR1 is GTSNPN, CDR2 SVGIG, per germline (reference sequence). Losses at the gene ends were 5 bases for V and 3 bases for J; bases not matched to a gene: 3.